The rows below give T cell receptor beta chains drawn from one sample of a study of OX40 agonist ivuxolimab in advanced cancers. Measured with immunoSEQ multiplex PCR; TCRdb has only the in-frame clones, and not every one. Of around 20,000 clones in the sample, roughly 84% were seen once. Here the sequenced sample was CD4+ or CD8+ T cells sorted from blood, taken in a trial of the OX40 agonist ivuxolimab. All receptors come from an adult with an advanced solid tumor such as melanoma, head and neck, liver or kidney cancer. Both conserved end residues are part of each CDR3. D genes are given only for firm matches. Rows may omit the clone size; those that give it use once, few, many or a size class.

CDR3: CASSDTSGSQAYEQYF; DNA: TGTGCCAGCAGTGATACTAGCGGGAGCCAAGCCTACGAGCAGTACTTC; length: 16; size: .; J: TRBJ2-7; V: TRBV2; D: TRBD2
CDR3: CASSLTGYEQYF; DNA: TGTGCCAGCAGTCTGACAGGCTACGAGCAGTACTTC; length: 12; size: .; J: TRBJ2-7; V: TRBV28; D: .
CDR3: CASSLDTYQPQHF; DNA: TGTGCCAGCTCCCTGGACACGTATCAGCCCCAGCATTTT; length: 13; size: once; J: TRBJ1-5; V: TRBV18; D: .
CDR3: CASSPRDRDYGYTF; DNA: TGTGCCAGCAGCCCGAGGGACCGAGACTATGGCTACACCTTC; length: 14; size: .; J: TRBJ1-2; V: TRBV9; D: .
CDR3: CAWTPGTVASNEQFF; DNA: TGTGCCTGGACCCCCGGGACAGTCGCTTCTAATGAGCAGTTCTTC; length: 15; size: .; J: TRBJ2-1; V: TRBV30; D: TRBD1
CDR3: CASSLDSHGNSPLHF; DNA: TGTGCCAGCAGCTTAGACAGCCACGGAAATTCACCCCTCCACTTT; length: 15; size: once; J: TRBJ1-6; V: TRBV7-3; D: .
CDR3: CASSHTGFTDTQYF; DNA: TGTGCCAGCAGCCATACAGGGTTCACAGATACGCAGTATTTT; length: 14; size: large; J: TRBJ2-3; V: TRBV11-3; D: .
CDR3: CASSQDSFSYEQYF; DNA: TGCGCCAGCAGCCAAGACAGCTTCTCCTACGAGCAGTACTTC; length: 14; size: .; J: TRBJ2-7; V: TRBV5-1; D: .
CDR3: CASSLEQGGGYTF; DNA: TGCGCCAGCAGCTTGGAGCAGGGAGGAGGCTACACCTTC; length: 13; size: .; J: TRBJ1-2; V: TRBV5-1; D: .
CDR3: CASSYGYGYTF; DNA: TGTGCCAGTAGTTACGGCTATGGCTACACCTTC; length: 11; size: .; J: TRBJ1-2; V: TRBV19; D: .
CDR3: CASSLQTSGSVRETQYF; DNA: TGTGCCAGCAGTTTACAGACTAGCGGGAGCGTCCGAGAGACCCAGTACTTC; length: 17; size: .; J: TRBJ2-5; V: TRBV28; D: TRBD2
CDR3: CASSRVGTANYGYTF; DNA: TGTGCCAGCAGCAGGGTAGGGACTGCTAACTATGGCTACACCTTC; length: 15; size: once; J: TRBJ1-2; V: TRBV28; D: .
CDR3: CASSFWGVRSPLHF; DNA: TGTGCCAGCAGCTTCTGGGGCGTTAGGTCACCCCTCCACTTT; length: 14; size: few; J: TRBJ1-6; V: TRBV7-9; D: .
CDR3: CASSSTGTSGYNEQFF; DNA: TGTGCCAGCAGCTCTACTGGGACTAGCGGATACAATGAGCAGTTCTTC; length: 16; size: .; J: TRBJ2-1; V: TRBV5-6; D: TRBD2
CDR3: CASSQGVGNTEAFF; DNA: TGTGCCAGCAGCCAAGGGGTGGGTAACACTGAAGCTTTCTTT; length: 14; size: .; J: TRBJ1-1; V: TRBV7-6; D: .
CDR3: CASSLGTGFGGNTIYF; DNA: TGTGCCAGCAGCTTAGGGACAGGGTTTGGCGGAAACACCATATATTTT; length: 16; size: .; J: TRBJ1-3; V: TRBV7-8; D: TRBD1
CDR3: CASSLALSSGANVLTF; DNA: TGTGCCAGCAGCTTGGCCTTAAGCTCTGGGGCCAACGTCCTGACTTTC; length: 16; size: .; J: TRBJ2-6; V: TRBV5-8; D: .
CDR3: CASSLGLAGGPDEQYF; DNA: TGTGCCAGCAGCTTAGGGCTAGCGGGGGGGCCGGACGAGCAGTACTTC; length: 16; size: .; J: TRBJ2-7; V: TRBV5-4; D: TRBD2
CDR3: CASRADRRPNEKLFF; DNA: TGTGCCAGCAGGGCAGACCGGAGGCCAAATGAAAAACTGTTTTTT; length: 15; size: .; J: TRBJ1-4; V: TRBV2; D: .
CDR3: CASSFGSHVGTDTQYF; DNA: TGTGCCAGCAGCTTCGGGTCCCACGTAGGCACAGATACGCAGTATTTT; length: 16; size: .; J: TRBJ2-3; V: TRBV13; D: .
CDR3: CASSSDRATEAFF; DNA: TGTGCCAGCAGCTCGGACAGGGCTACTGAAGCTTTCTTT; length: 13; size: .; J: TRBJ1-1; V: TRBV11-2; D: TRBD1
CDR3: CASSLAGGYSSYNEQFF; DNA: TGTGCCAGCAGCTTAGCGGGGGGGTATAGCTCCTACAATGAGCAGTTCTTC; length: 17; size: .; J: TRBJ2-1; V: TRBV5-8; D: TRBD2
CDR3: CASSPEGGFSGGYTF; DNA: TGTGCCAGCAGCCCGGAGGGAGGATTCTCGGGTGGCTACACCTTC; length: 15; size: .; J: TRBJ1-2; V: TRBV5-8; D: .
CDR3: CAWRSPTSGPGELFF; DNA: TGTGCCTGGAGGTCCCCCACTAGCGGGCCCGGGGAGCTGTTTTTT; length: 15; size: .; J: TRBJ2-2; V: TRBV30; D: TRBD2
CDR3: CASEGQGASEQYF; DNA: TGTGCCAGCGAAGGACAGGGGGCAAGCGAGCAGTACTTC; length: 13; size: once; J: TRBJ2-7; V: TRBV2; D: TRBD1
CDR3: CASSQYRGGYTF; DNA: TGTGCCAGCAGCCAATATAGAGGCGGCTACACCTTC; length: 12; size: .; J: TRBJ1-2; V: TRBV14; D: .
CDR3: CASSYRNQETQYF; DNA: TGTGCCAGCAGTTACCGGAACCAAGAGACCCAGTACTTC; length: 13; size: .; J: TRBJ2-5; V: TRBV27; D: .